These 21 T cell receptor beta chains originate from one sample sequenced in a study of cytomegalovirus exposure and HLA in healthy donors. With 60 Vbeta and 13 Jbeta primers, the PCR was carried out. Some clones are missing from TCRdb's copy, which holds only in-frame ones; the method was immunoSEQ multiplex PCR. The sample yields 150,000 to 200,000 clones, around 86% seen once. Specimen: PBMCs. These receptors originate from a woman in her late teens or twenties in good health and CMV-seronegative.

J is TRBJ2-1 and V is TRBV4-1; the D gene is possibly TRBD2 (6 bases). The CDR3 covers 14 residues. Trimming took off 1 base at V and 8 bases at J, with 12 bases between the two ends. Germline-derived CDR1 and CDR2 are MGHRA and YSYEKL. DNA of the CDR3: TGCGCCAGCAGCCAAGGTCGACTAGGATATGAGCAGTTCTTC. It encodes CASSQGRLGYEQFF.

The genes are TRBV6-4 and TRBJ1-6; 9 bases agree with TRBD1. The CDR3 spans 16 residues. With 5 bases clipped from V and 7 bases from J, the junction kept 9 bases outside the gene matches. In germline, CDR1 is MRHNA, CDR2 SNTAGT. CDR3 in DNA: TGTGCCAGCAGTCCCGGGACAGGGTCTGGGAATTCACCCCTCCACTTT. Protein sequence: CASSPGTGSGNSPLHF.

This clone showed up just once. V is TRBV7-2 and J is TRBJ2-3; D gene uncertain. The CDR3 has 14 residues. Germline values: CDR1 SGHTA, CDR2 FQGNSA. Trimming cost V 3 bases and J 9 bases, with 16 bases left between them. The CDR3 loop is CASSLGLSVRTQYF. CDR3 nucleotide sequence: TGTGCCAGCAGCTTGGGCCTTAGTGTAAGGACGCAGTATTTT.

The V call is TRBV6-1, the J call TRBJ2-7; D possibly corresponds to TRBD1 (6 bases). The CDR3 contains 16 residues. Germline CDR1 is MNHNS and CDR2 is SASEGT. The ends were cut back, 4 bases at V and 0 bases at J, with 16 bases in the middle. CDR3 amino acids: CASSGLGQLYSYEQYF. The CDR3 DNA reads TGTGCCAGCAGTGGCCTCGGACAGCTATACTCCTACGAGCAGTACTTC.

The chain uses TRBV19 and TRBJ2-7; maybe TRBD1 (6 bases). From germline, CDR1 is LNHDA and CDR2 SQIVND (reference sequence). The CDR3 contains 14 residues. V lost 3 bases, J lost 0 bases, and 9 bases lay in between. The chain's CDR3 is CASSITGSSYEQYF. The CDR3 DNA reads as TGTGCCAGTAGTATCACAGGGAGCTCCTACGAGCAGTACTTC.

CDR3 in DNA: TGTGCCAGCAGTTACTCGGCCGGGGTAGTCTCTGAAGCTTTCTTT. As protein: CASSYSAGVVSEAFF. V and J are TRBV6-5 and TRBJ1-1; unclear D gene. The V gene lost 0 bases and the J gene lost 6 bases, with 14 bases spanning the gap. The CDR3 covers 15 residues. Germline CDR1 reads MNHEY; CDR2 reads SVGAGI.

As concerns this clone: The junction does not match germline at one end; this may be a read error. The DNA of the CDR3 is TGTGCTAGCAGCCGTACCTCATTCACAGGGGATGGAGGCTACACCTTC. The encoded protein is CASSRTSFTGDGGYTF. The chain is built from TRBV7-7 and TRBJ1-2; 7 bases match TRBD1. The CDR3 loop spans 16 amino acids. CDR1 and CDR2 from the germline V gene are SSHAT and FNYEAQ (reference sequence).

This rearrangement joins TRBV30 to TRBJ2-7, with 8 positions matching TRBD2. V gave up 0 bases and J gave up 5 bases; unmatched junction bases: 9. Per germline, CDR1 GTSNPN and CDR2 SVGIG (reference sequence). The CDR3 contains 15 residues. CDR3 sequence (DNA): TGTGCCTGGAGTGTGCAGGGACTAGTAACTCACGAGCAGTACTTC. Translated, it gives CAWSVQGLVTHEQYF.

The V call is TRBV19, the J call TRBJ1-5; tentative D call: TRBD1 (6 bases). Trimming took 5 bases from V and 4 from J, leaving 18 bases between them. The CDR3 is 16 residues long. Looked up from germline, CDR1 is LNHDA and CDR2 is SQIVND (reference sequence). CDR3 sequence reads: CASSQIGGAGNQPQHF. CDR3 in DNA: TGTGCCAGTAGTCAAATAGGGGGGGCTGGTAATCAGCCCCAGCATTTT. Together with reference TRBV19 and TRBJ1-5, the CDR3 gives the full variable domain: DGGITQSPKYLFRKEGQNVTLSCEQNLNHDAMYWYRQDPGQGLRLIYYSQIVNDFQKGDIAEGYSVSREKKESFPLTVTSAQKNPTAFYLCASSQIGGAGNQPQHFGDGTRLSIL.

V and J are TRBV6-5 and TRBJ1-3; D ambiguous. V lost 7 bases to trimming and J lost 0 bases, with 13 bases between them. There are 15 residues in the CDR3. Germline V gene sequence: CDR1 MNHEY, CDR2 SVGAGI. As DNA, the CDR3 is TGTGCCAGCACCAGAGGAGCGAGCTCTGGAAACACCATATATTTT. Translation gives CASTRGASSGNTIYF.

Concerning this clone itself: The same CDR3 arises from other DNA sequences in this sample as well. The V and J genes are TRBV18 and TRBJ2-7; no definite D call. CDR1 KGHSH and CDR2 LQKENI come from the germline V gene. Trimming left V 3 bases short and J 0 bases short, with 6 bases between. The CDR3 runs to 13 residues. The CDR3 nucleotides read TGTGCCAGCTCACCCCCGAGCTCCTACGAGCAGTACTTC. It specifies CASSPPSSYEQYF. The full variable domain, with the rest looked up from reference TRBV18 and TRBJ2-7, is NAGVMQNPRHLVRRRGQEARLRCSPMKGHSHVYWYRQLPEEGLKFMVYLQKENIIDESGMPKERFSAEFPKEGPSILRIQQVVRGDSAAYFCASSPPSSYEQYFGPGTRLTVT.

This chain links TRBV25-1 with TRBJ2-5, with 10 bases fitting TRBD1. Germline trimming cut 1 base from V and 3 bases from J; bases unmatched to any gene: 5. The CDR3 length is 16 residues. Germline values: CDR1 MGHDK, CDR2 SYGVNS. In DNA, the CDR3 is TGTGCCAGCAGTGAATCTCCCGGGACAGGGGAAGAGACCCAGTACTTC. Amino acid sequence: CASSESPGTGEETQYF.

The chain links TRBV19 to TRBJ2-7; 7 bases match TRBD2. V lost 7 bases and J lost 3; bases outside the gene matches: 9. Germline CDR1 is LNHDA and CDR2 is SQIVND (reference sequence). The CDR3 spans 14 residues. The CDR3 nucleotides read TGTGCCAGTAACCTCGGGAGCGGGAACTACGAGCAGTACTTC. Protein: CASNLGSGNYEQYF.

This sequence joins TRBV19 and TRBJ2-5; TRBD1 is a possible D gene (5 bases). CDR1 LNHDA and CDR2 SQIVND come from the germline V gene (reference sequence). The CDR3 has 14 residues. V shed 1 base and J shed 6 bases, with 12 bases lying between them. The DNA of the CDR3 is TGTGCCAGTAGTATAGCTATGGGGCCGAAGACCCAGTACTTC. Translated, it gives CASSIAMGPKTQYF.

The gene calls are TRBV5-4 and TRBJ1-5; 7 bases line up with TRBD1. This CDR3 is 15 amino acids long. The V gene's germline CDR1 is SGHNT and CDR2 YYREEE (reference sequence). Losses at the gene ends were 4 bases for V and 7 bases for J; bases not matched to a gene: 11. The CDR3 nucleotides are TGTGCCAGCAGCCAAGATCTTTCAGGGGGGCAGCCCCAGCATTTT. Protein sequence: CASSQDLSGGQPQHF.

The chain carries TRBV18 and TRBJ1-6; weak D call: TRBD1 (5 bases). The CDR3 has 16 amino acids. V was trimmed by 3 bases and J by 1 base, leaving 10 bases between them. Per the germline V gene, CDR1 is KGHSH and CDR2 is LQKENI. The CDR3 is CASSPTGRSYNSPLHF. The CDR3 region has the DNA TGTGCCAGCTCACCCACAGGACGTTCCTATAATTCACCCCTCCACTTT.

The chain carries TRBV4-1 and TRBJ1-5; 8 bases are shared with TRBD1. The trim removed 0 bases at V and 7 bases at J, leaving 11 bases unmatched. The germline CDR1 and CDR2 sequences are MGHRA and YSYEKL. This CDR3 is 17 amino acids long. CDR3 coding DNA: TGCGCCAGCAGCCAAGATCAAGTTGGACAGGGTCTCCAGCCCCAGCATTTT. Its translation: CASSQDQVGQGLQPQHF.

CDR3: CASSQAVGTSGADEQFF. In DNA form, the CDR3 reads TGCGCCAGCAGCCAGGCGGTAGGGACTAGCGGGGCGGATGAGCAGTTCTTC. The chain carries TRBV4-1 and TRBJ2-1; 13 positions agree with TRBD2. CDR3 size: 17 residues. Trimming at V came to 3 bases and at J to 8 bases, leaving 10 bases not matched to a gene. CDR1 MGHRA and CDR2 YSYEKL come from the germline V gene.

The genes are TRBV10-3 and TRBJ1-3; no definite D call. CDR3 length: 15 residues. V lost 0 bases and J lost 4, with 10 bases in between. Germline CDR1 is ENHRY and CDR2 is SYGVKD. This CDR3 reads CAISESGVRGNTIYF. The CDR3 nucleotides are TGTGCCATCAGTGAGTCGGGCGTCAGGGGAAACACCATATATTTT.

The chain links TRBV9 to TRBJ2-3; 8 nucleotides line up with TRBD2. Trimming took 4 bases from V and 0 from J; bases not matched to a gene: 4. CDR1 is SGDLS and CDR2 is YYNGEE in the germline V gene. The CDR3 runs to 15 residues. The CDR3 here is CASSYSGTSTDTQYF. The CDR3 DNA follows: TGTGCCAGCAGCTATAGCGGGACTAGCACAGATACGCAGTATTTT.

This clone appeared a single time. This chain connects TRBV7-9 to TRBJ1-4, with 7 bases fitting TRBD1. The V gene end was trimmed by 6 bases and the J gene end by 0 bases; junction bases not matched to a gene: 13. Looked up from germline, CDR1 is SEHNR and CDR2 is FQNEAQ (reference sequence). The CDR3 totals 18 residues. Here the CDR3 reads CASSILPGQHATNEKLFF. In DNA form, the CDR3 reads TGTGCCAGCAGTATACTCCCGGGACAGCATGCAACTAATGAAAAACTGTTTTTT.